The entry below gives a single TCR beta chain sequence along with its context. This clonotype was seen many times. Its antigen target is currently unknown. Per-base qualities were not stored, and no clone one base away is much larger. This entry is derived from a study of identical twins (dated by TCRdb to the mid-2010s). Background on the whole study: To test whether fetal clonotypes persist, the study used deep sequencing on TCR alpha and beta repertoires from monozygotic twins, unrelated adults of various ages, and cord blood. To rule out contamination, the twin experiments were replicated at different times with different library preparation protocols.

The CDR3, from cysteine to phenylalanine, totals 14 residues. Only the CDR3 part of the read is kept: 42 bases, read in frame from the first base. V loses 3 bases at its end and J loses 6 bases; junction bases beyond the gene matches: 5. The germline V gene gives CDR1 as SGHRS and CDR2 as YFSETQ. Libraries came from 5' RACE. Sequencer: Illumina HiSeq 2000. A universal primer binding site was introduced by template switching, and a unique molecular identifier was present in the final cDNA, enabling accurate counting of TCR cDNA molecules. Specific primers in the conserved constant-segment region were used to synthesize first-strand cDNA for the TCR alpha and beta chains. Each cDNA library was double barcoded, with a SMART-Mk sample barcode plus Illumina barcodes, to control for contamination. TruSeq adapter sequences and Illumina sample barcodes were added in two successive PCR steps. The Illumina HiSeq platform was used with custom primers to sequence TCR alpha and beta cDNA libraries. The authors' analysis ran thus. MiGEC was used to process raw reads and extract unique molecular identifiers, and MiXCR was used to find CDR3 positions. For each individual, recombination models were inferred using an EM algorithm with the repgenHMM and IGoR tools. The tcR package in R was used for shared clonotype analysis, with sharing normalized by the product of cloneset sizes. To study raw recombination without the effects of thymic and clonal selection, out-of-frame nonproductive sequences were analyzed. The raw public data were reprocessed by TCRdb itself: fastp quality trimming at Q25, MiXCR clonotype calling, in-frame beta chains only. Every CDR3 protein is listed once, alongside the most common genes and DNA of its rows. The V and J calls and clone size are TCRdb's, not the authors'. The sample table holds under 350,000 distinct CDR3 sequences, of which roughly 10% were seen once. Jointly, the top ten make up 5.5% to 9% of the sample.

Study-wide conclusions, independent of this receptor: Zero-insertion analyses could be partly confounded by invariant T cells such as MAIT and iNKT, though diverse VJ usage argued against such confounding for most clonotypes. Because the same donors could not be followed over many years, the conclusions relied on cross-sectional statistical analysis. The excess sharing between twins in beta out-of-frame sequences was weaker because fewer shared sequences reduced the signal-to-noise ratio. Compared with coincidental sharing between unrelated individuals, out-of-frame TCR alpha sequences shared between twins had an excess of sequences with low generation probability. Recombination models systematically underestimated out-of-frame TCR alpha sharing in monozygotic twins but agreed with sharing between unrelated individuals. Fewer insertions were carried by abundant cord blood beta clonotypes, a similar but weaker trend appeared in young adult naive repertoires, and no such trend appeared in memory repertoires.

Only healthy Caucasian donors were included. Three pairs of female monozygotic twins, all aged roughly 18 to 29 years, were included in the twin cohort. CD4+ and CD8+ T cell populations were isolated with positive isolation kits from Invitrogen. A further study also used this sample, focusing on yellow fever vaccine responses in identical twins. As the second study states: According to the authors, in identical twins the way T cells responded to vaccination appeared partly convergent and partly personalized. In identical twins, the study followed T cell clones that responded to the vaccine with precision.

The sequence joins TRBV5-1 to TRBJ1-1, with 10 middle bases fitting TRBD1. The sequencing sample was made of CD8+ T cells sorted from blood. This clonotype was obtained from a woman aged 18-29 years in good health. The nucleotide sequence is given as TGCGCCAGCAGCTGGGACAGGGGCGGCTCTGAAGCTTTCTTT. Its translation is CASSWDRGGSEAFF.